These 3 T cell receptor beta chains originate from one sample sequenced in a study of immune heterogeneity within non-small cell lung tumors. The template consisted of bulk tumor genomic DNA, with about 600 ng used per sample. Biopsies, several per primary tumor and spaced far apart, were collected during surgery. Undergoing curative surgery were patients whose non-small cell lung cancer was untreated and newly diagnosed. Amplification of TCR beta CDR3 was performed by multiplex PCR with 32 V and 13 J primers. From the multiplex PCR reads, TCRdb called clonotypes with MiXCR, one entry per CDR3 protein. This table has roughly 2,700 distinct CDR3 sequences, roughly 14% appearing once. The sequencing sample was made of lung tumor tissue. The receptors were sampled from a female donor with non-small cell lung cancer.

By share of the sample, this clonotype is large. The CDR3 loop is CASSTTMNYEQYF. CDR3 sequence (DNA): TGTGCCAGCAGTACGACAATGAACTACGAGCAGTACTTC. V is TRBV27 and J is TRBJ2-7; D call uncertain. CDR3 size: 13 residues. Looked up from germline, CDR1 is MNHEY and CDR2 is SMNVEV (reference sequence). The germline V and J ends were trimmed by 5 bases and 3 bases, with 11 bases remaining between them.

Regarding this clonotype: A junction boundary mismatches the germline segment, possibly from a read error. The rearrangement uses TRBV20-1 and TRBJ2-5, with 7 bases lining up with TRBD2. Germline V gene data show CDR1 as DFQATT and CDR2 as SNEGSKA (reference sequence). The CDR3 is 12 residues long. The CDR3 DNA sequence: TGCAGTGCTAGAGATGGGGGGGAGACCCATTACTTC. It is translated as CSARDGGETHYF.

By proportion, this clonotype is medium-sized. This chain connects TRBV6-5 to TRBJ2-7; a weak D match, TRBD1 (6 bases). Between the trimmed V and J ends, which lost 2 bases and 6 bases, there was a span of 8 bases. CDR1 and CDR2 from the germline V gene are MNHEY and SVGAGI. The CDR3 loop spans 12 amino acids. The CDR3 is CASSYRGGEQYF. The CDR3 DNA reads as TGTGCCAGCAGTTACCGAGGGGGCGAGCAGTACTTC.